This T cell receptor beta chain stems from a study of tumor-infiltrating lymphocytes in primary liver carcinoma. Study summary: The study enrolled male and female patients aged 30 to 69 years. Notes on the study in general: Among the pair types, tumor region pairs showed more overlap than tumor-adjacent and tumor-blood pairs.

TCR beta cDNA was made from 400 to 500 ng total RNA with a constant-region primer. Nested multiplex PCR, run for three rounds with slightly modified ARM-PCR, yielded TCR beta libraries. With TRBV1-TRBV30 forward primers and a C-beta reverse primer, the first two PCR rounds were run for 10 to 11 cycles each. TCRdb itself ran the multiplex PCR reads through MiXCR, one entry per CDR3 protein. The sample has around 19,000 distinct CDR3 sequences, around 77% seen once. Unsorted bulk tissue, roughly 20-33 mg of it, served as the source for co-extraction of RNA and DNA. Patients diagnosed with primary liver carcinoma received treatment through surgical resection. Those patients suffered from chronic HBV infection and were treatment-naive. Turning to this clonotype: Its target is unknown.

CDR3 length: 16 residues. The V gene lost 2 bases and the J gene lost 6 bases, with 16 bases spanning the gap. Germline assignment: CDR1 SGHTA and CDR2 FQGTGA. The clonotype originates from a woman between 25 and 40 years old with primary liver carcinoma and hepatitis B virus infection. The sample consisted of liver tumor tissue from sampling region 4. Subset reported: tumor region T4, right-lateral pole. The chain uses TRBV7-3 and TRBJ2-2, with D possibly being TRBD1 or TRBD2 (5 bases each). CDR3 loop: CASSLVASWDAGELFF. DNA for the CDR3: TGTGCCAGCAGCTTAGTAGCAAGTTGGGACGCCGGGGAGCTGTTTTTT. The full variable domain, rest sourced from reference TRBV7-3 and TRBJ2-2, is GAGVSQTPSNKVTEKGKYVELRCDPISGHTALYWYRQSLGQGPEFLIYFQGTGAADDSGLPNDRFFAVRPEGSVSTLKIQRTERGDSAVYLCASSLVASWDAGELFFGEGSRLTVL.